This T cell receptor beta chain was sequenced in a study of PD-1 blockade in mismatch repair-deficient tumors (dated by TCRdb to between 2016 and 2019). Some background on the complete study: The trial enrolled under 90 consecutive patients with under 15 mismatch repair-deficient cancer types between 2013 and late 2016, all previously treated and progressing. Tumor-associated T cell clones in the peripheral blood of patients responding to PD-1 blockade were tracked using deep sequencing of TCR CDR3 regions. Broader findings and caveats from the paper: Rapid expansion after pembrolizumab followed by contraction, generally before radiologic responses, was shown by tumor-resident clones, which were often undetectable in blood before treatment.

Library prep was done by the immunoSEQ multiplex PCR assay. This is the immuneACCESS table as TCRdb keeps it, with only in-frame sequences that have V and J called. A part of the clones is gone; compared with another copy, unresolved V genes explain less than half, and the rest is unexplained. This sample has 65,000 to 80,000 clones in its table, and roughly 80% of those were observed once. The ten largest clonotypes hold roughly 5.5% of the sample. Trimming accounts for 2 bases at V and 8 bases at J, while the number of junction bases matched to no gene is 8. CDR1 SGHAT and CDR2 FQDESV were looked up in the germline V gene (reference sequence). Its CDR3 holds 17 amino acids, cysteine through phenylalanine. Only the CDR3 DNA stays, 51 bases, in frame from base 1. For every enrolled patient, mismatch repair deficiency was confirmed by either polymerase chain reaction or immunohistochemistry. TCR sequencing was performed for a few patients who responded to pembrolizumab therapy. In the phase II trial, pembrolizumab PD-1 blockade was tested prospectively in advanced mismatch repair-deficient cancers, no matter which tissue of origin the cancers came from. Peripheral blood T cell samples were serially collected before and at multiple times after PD-1 blockade was started. Blood sampling times were expressed in weeks after the first pembrolizumab dose.

This clone appeared a few times. Its antigen has not been determined. Base qualities are not recorded, but no much larger clone differs from it by a single base. Sequencing was performed on peripheral blood, taken 2 weeks after starting pembrolizumab. This sequence was found in an adult with mismatch repair-deficient cancer. This receptor chain uses TRBV11-1 and TRBJ2-1, with 14 middle bases fitting TRBD2. The CDR3 here reads CASSLWGLAGAGDEQFF. The bases read TGTGCCAGCAGCTTATGGGGACTAGCGGGAGCCGGCGATGAGCAGTTCTTC.